This is a list of T cell receptor beta chains from one sample in a study of identical twins. Each CDR3 protein gets one entry after TCRdb re-called the 5' RACE reads with MiXCR. The sample shows 200,000 to 250,000 distinct CDR3 sequences, roughly an eighth of them seen only once. The sample also formed part of further work on yellow fever vaccine responses in identical twins.

The material sequenced was memory (CD45RO+) T cells sorted from blood. The receptors here all came from a woman younger than 30 in good health. CDR3s include the opening cysteine and the closing phenylalanine or tryptophan. D genes are given only for firm matches. Size values are once, few and many counts, or a class for expanded clones, and some rows have none.

v_call	d_call	j_call	clone_size	cdr3_aa	cdr3_nt
TRBV19	-	TRBJ2-2	-	CASKPGGTGELFF	TGTGCCAGTAAGCCGGGTGGAACCGGGGAGCTGTTTTTT
TRBV7-2	-	TRBJ1-5	few	CASKNPGGESQHF	TGTGCCAGCAAAAACCCGGGGGGGGAGTCCCAGCATTTT
TRBV7-3	-	TRBJ2-5	many	CASSSQPGSQETQYF	TGTGCCAGCAGCTCCCAACCGGGATCCCAAGAGACCCAGTACTTC
TRBV15	TRBD1	TRBJ2-7	-	CATSRRTGGYEQYF	TGTGCCACCAGCAGAAGGACAGGGGGCTACGAGCAGTACTTC
TRBV7-3	-	TRBJ2-3	few	CASSLRGSYTDTQYF	TGTGCCAGCAGCTTAAGGGGGAGTTACACAGATACGCAGTATTTT
TRBV15	-	TRBJ1-1	-	CATGRAGLRSEAFF	TGTGCGACGGGGAGGGCCGGCCTCAGGAGTGAAGCTTTCTTT
TRBV6-1	TRBD1	TRBJ2-3	few	CASRGGTGGTDTQYF	TGTGCCAGCAGGGGCGGGACAGGGGGCACAGATACGCAGTATTTT
TRBV10-3	-	TRBJ2-7	-	CAISERAGAYEQYF	TGTGCCATCAGTGAGAGGGCAGGGGCCTACGAGCAGTACTTC
TRBV29-1	TRBD2	TRBJ2-1	few	CSVERGLAEQFF	TGCAGCGTAGAACGGGGACTAGCGGAGCAGTTCTTC
TRBV28	TRBD2	TRBJ2-5	few	CATFRGTSGRSETQYF	TGTGCCACCTTTAGGGGGACTAGCGGGAGAAGTGAGACCCAGTACTTC
TRBV5-1	-	TRBJ2-3	many	CASSLARVEDTQYF	TGCGCCAGCAGCTTGGCTAGGGTTGAAGATACGCAGTATTTT
TRBV25-1	TRBD2	TRBJ2-3	few	CASSGSRRGADTQYF	TGTGCCAGCAGTGGGTCAAGGCGGGGGGCAGATACGCAGTATTTT
TRBV4-2	-	TRBJ2-1	-	CASSPERDYNEQFF	TGTGCCAGCTCCCCGGAGAGGGACTACAATGAGCAGTTCTTC
TRBV24-1	TRBD1	TRBJ2-2	many	CATSDAMQGAGNTGELFF	TGTGCCACCAGTGATGCAATGCAGGGGGCGGGGAACACCGGGGAGCTGTTTTTT
TRBV12-3/TRBV12-4	-	TRBJ1-6	many	CASSFGSYNSPLHF	TGTGCCAGCAGTTTCGGGAGCTATAATTCACCCCTCCACTTT
TRBV7-9	-	TRBJ2-5	few	CASSYRRDQETQYF	TGTGCCAGCAGCTACCGTAGAGACCAAGAGACCCAGTACTTC
TRBV12-3/TRBV12-4	-	TRBJ2-7	few	CASSSRDTAYEQYF	TGTGCCAGCAGTTCCCGGGACACCGCCTACGAGCAGTACTTC
TRBV18	-	TRBJ2-3	few	CASSPKRETTDTQYF	TGTGCCAGCTCACCAAAAAGGGAAACCACAGATACGCAGTATTTT
TRBV27	-	TRBJ1-5	-	CASRIGNQPQHF	TGTGCCAGCAGGATTGGCAATCAGCCCCAGCATTTT
TRBV10-1	-	TRBJ2-1	-	CATASGSYNEQFF	TGCGCCACCGCGAGCGGTAGCTACAATGAGCAGTTCTTC
TRBV14	-	TRBJ2-1	many	CASSQRGNEQFF	TGTGCCAGCAGCCAGCGGGGCAATGAGCAGTTCTTC
TRBV7-8	-	TRBJ1-2	few	CASSLASGGNYGYTF	TGTGCCAGCAGCTTAGCGTCCGGGGGGAACTATGGCTACACCTTC
TRBV2	-	TRBJ2-1	-	CASSGQGYEQFF	TGTGCCAGCAGTGGCCAGGGTTATGAGCAGTTCTTC
TRBV7-3	TRBD2	TRBJ2-1	-	CASSMTSGGPYNEQFF	TGTGCCAGCAGCATGACTAGCGGGGGACCCTACAATGAGCAGTTCTTC
TRBV2	-	TRBJ1-5	few	CASRNLNQPQHF	TGTGCCAGCAGAAATTTAAATCAGCCCCAGCATTTT
TRBV6-2/TRBV6-3	TRBD1	TRBJ2-3	many	CASSFGQGADTQYF	TGTGCCAGCAGTTTCGGACAGGGTGCAGATACGCAGTATTTT
TRBV15	TRBD1	TRBJ1-6	many	CATSGDRENSPLHF	TGTGCCACCAGCGGGGACAGGGAGAATTCACCCCTCCACTTT
TRBV13	-	TRBJ2-7	-	CAGEDGYPCEQYF	-
TRBV6-1	-	TRBJ1-5	few	CASSEGQPSQPQHF	TGTGCCAGCAGTGAAGGACAGCCCTCTCAGCCCCAGCATTTT
TRBV12-3/TRBV12-4	-	TRBJ2-3	-	CASTPMGTDTQYF	TGTGCCAGCACCCCGATGGGGACAGATACGCAGTATTTT
TRBV19	-	TRBJ2-2	-	CASSRSGNTGELFF	TGTGCCAGTAGTCGGAGCGGAAACACCGGGGAGCTGTTTTTT
TRBV28	TRBD1	TRBJ2-7	-	CASSPRDRPRAEQYF	TGTGCCAGCAGTCCCCGGGACAGGCCAAGAGCCGAGCAGTACTTC
TRBV24-1	TRBD2	TRBJ2-6	many	CATSANEAGAGANVLTF	TGTGCCACCAGTGCCAATGAAGCGGGAGCTGGGGCCAACGTCCTGACTTTC
TRBV6-4	TRBD1	TRBJ2-1	few	CASSDKGTGGDEQFF	TGTGCCAGCAGTGATAAAGGGACAGGTGGCGATGAGCAGTTCTTC
TRBV12-3/TRBV12-4	TRBD1	TRBJ1-5	-	CASSHGTGRNQPQHF	TGTGCCAGCAGCCACGGGACAGGCCGTAATCAGCCCCAGCATTTT
TRBV5-8	TRBD2	TRBJ2-3	-	CASSLLRTSGYTVTQYF	TGTGCCAGCAGCTTGCTGAGGACTAGCGGGTACACAGTTACGCAGTATTTT
TRBV2	-	TRBJ1-2	few	CASSGLTDGYTF	TGTGCCAGCAGTGGTCTGACCGATGGCTACACCTTC
TRBV7-2	TRBD2	TRBJ2-5	-	CASSLPAGVETQYF	TGTGCCAGCAGCTTACCAGCGGGGGTGGAGACCCAGTACTTC
TRBV11-2	TRBD2	TRBJ2-1	-	CASSLSGLAVYNEQFF	TGTGCCAGCAGCTTAAGCGGACTAGCCGTTTACAATGAGCAGTTCTTC
TRBV6-5	TRBD1	TRBJ2-7	-	CASSWGTGTGSYEQYF	TGTGCCAGCAGTTGGGGAACCGGGACAGGGTCGTACGAGCAGTACTTC
TRBV27	-	TRBJ2-5	few	CASSLKGPTKETQYF	TGTGCCAGCAGTCTTAAGGGCCCTACCAAAGAGACCCAGTACTTC
TRBV15	-	TRBJ1-1	-	CATSRGGGTEAFF	TGTGCCACCAGCAGGGGAGGGGGCACTGAAGCTTTCTTT
TRBV10-2	-	TRBJ2-3	-	CASSELGDTQYF	TGCGCCAGCAGTGAGTTGGGGGATACGCAGTATTTT
TRBV2	TRBD2	TRBJ2-1	few	CASRGSGGVYNEQFF	TGTGCCAGCAGGGGAAGCGGGGGGGTCTACAATGAGCAGTTCTTC
TRBV6-2/TRBV6-3	-	TRBJ2-7	many	CASRTNGKWHEQYF	TGTGCCAGCAGAACCAACGGGAAGTGGCACGAGCAGTACTTC
TRBV7-8	-	TRBJ2-3	-	CASSLTRFQGRDTQYF	TGTGCCAGCAGCCTTACTCGGTTCCAGGGCAGAGATACGCAGTATTTT
TRBV12-3/TRBV12-4	-	TRBJ2-1	-	CASSSAGYNEQFF	TGTGCCAGCAGTTCCGCGGGGTACAATGAGCAGTTCTTC
TRBV24-1	TRBD1	TRBJ2-7	-	CATSDPGQGRHEQYF	TGTGCCACCAGTGATCCGGGACAGGGAAGGCACGAGCAGTACTTC
TRBV29-1	TRBD1	TRBJ1-6	medium-sized	CSVGTDYNSPLHF	TGCAGCGTGGGGACAGACTATAATTCACCCCTCCACTTT
TRBV27	TRBD1	TRBJ1-2	-	CASSLGGGAGGYTF	TGTGCCAGCAGTTTAGGAGGGGGCGCCGGGGGCTACACCTTC
TRBV7-6	-	TRBJ2-3	-	CASSYHEEGGMDTQYF	TGTGCCAGCAGTTACCACGAGGAGGGAGGAATGGATACGCAGTATTTT
TRBV20-1	TRBD1	TRBJ2-5	-	CSARDSAGGQETQYF	TGCAGTGCTAGAGACAGCGCAGGGGGCCAAGAGACCCAGTACTTC
TRBV20-1	TRBD1	TRBJ2-1	few	CSARARQGDSYNEQFF	TGCAGTGCTAGAGCACGTCAGGGGGACTCCTACAATGAGCAGTTCTTC
TRBV20-1	TRBD1	TRBJ2-5	-	CSASDRGLAETQYF	TGCAGTGCTAGTGACAGGGGGCTAGCAGAGACCCAGTACTTC
TRBV24-1	-	TRBJ2-1	-	CATSDSDWEQFF	TGTGCCACCAGTGATTCCGACTGGGAGCAGTTCTTC
TRBV7-8	TRBD2	TRBJ2-1	-	CASSLGILGGGLSYNEQFF	TGTGCCAGCAGCTTAGGGATATTAGGCGGGGGGCTTTCCTACAATGAGCAGTTCTTC
TRBV20-1	-	TRBJ2-7	-	CSARSPGAHEQYF	TGCAGTGCTAGAAGCCCAGGGGCCCACGAGCAGTACTTC